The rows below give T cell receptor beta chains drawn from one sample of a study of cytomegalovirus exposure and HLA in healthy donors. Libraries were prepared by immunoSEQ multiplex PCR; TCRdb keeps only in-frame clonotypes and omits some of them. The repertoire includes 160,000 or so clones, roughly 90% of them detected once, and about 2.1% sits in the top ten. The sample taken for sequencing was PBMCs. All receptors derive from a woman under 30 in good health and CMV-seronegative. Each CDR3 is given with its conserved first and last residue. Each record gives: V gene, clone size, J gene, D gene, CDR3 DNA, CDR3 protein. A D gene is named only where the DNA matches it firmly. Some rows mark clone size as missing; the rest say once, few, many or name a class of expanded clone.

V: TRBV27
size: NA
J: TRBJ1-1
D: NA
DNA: TGTGCCAGCAGTTCGGGACACCTAAGAAGGTCTGAAGCTTTCTTT
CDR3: CASSSGHLRRSEAFF

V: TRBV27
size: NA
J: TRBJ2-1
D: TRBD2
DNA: TGTGCCAGCAGTCTAAGCGGGAGCTCCTACAATGAGCAGTTCTTC
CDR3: CASSLSGSSYNEQFF

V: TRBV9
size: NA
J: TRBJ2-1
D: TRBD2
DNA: TGTGCCAGCAGCGTAGCTATCAGAAGCGGGAGCCATTCCTACAATGAGCAGTTCTTC
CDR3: CASSVAIRSGSHSYNEQFF

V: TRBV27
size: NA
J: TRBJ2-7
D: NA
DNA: TGTGCCAGCAGTTTATCGGGGAAACCAGGGGAGCAGTACTTC
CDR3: CASSLSGKPGEQYF

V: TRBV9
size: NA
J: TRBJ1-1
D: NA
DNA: TGTGCCAGCAGCGTAGTCGGAGCCACTGAAGCTTTCTTT
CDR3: CASSVVGATEAFF

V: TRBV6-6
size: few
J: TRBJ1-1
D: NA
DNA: TGTGCCAGCATGACATCCAGCGGAGCTTTCTTT
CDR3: CASMTSSGAFF

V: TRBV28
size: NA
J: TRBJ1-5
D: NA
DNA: TGTGCCAGCAGCCCAATCAATCAGCCCCAGCATTTT
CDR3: CASSPINQPQHF

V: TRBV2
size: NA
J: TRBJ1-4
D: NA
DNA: TGTGCCAGCAGTTCCGGGACACTCAATGAAAAACTGTTTTTT
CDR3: CASSSGTLNEKLFF

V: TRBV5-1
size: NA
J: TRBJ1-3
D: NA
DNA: TGCGCCAGCAGTCAGGAGGGCTCTGGAAACACCATATATTTT
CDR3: CASSQEGSGNTIYF

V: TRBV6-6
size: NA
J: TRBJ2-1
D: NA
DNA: TGTGCCAGCAGTTACTCGGCGGGCTCCTACAATGAGCAGTTCTTC
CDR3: CASSYSAGSYNEQFF

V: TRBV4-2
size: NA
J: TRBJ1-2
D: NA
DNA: TGTGCCAGCAGCCCTAGGACAGATAACTATGGCTACACCTTC
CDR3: CASSPRTDNYGYTF

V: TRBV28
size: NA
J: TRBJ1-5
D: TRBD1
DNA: TGTGCCAGCAGTCCCGGGACAGGGGCGCGCCGGCAGCCCCAGCATTTT
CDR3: CASSPGTGARRQPQHF

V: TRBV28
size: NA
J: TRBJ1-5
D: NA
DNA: TGTGCCAGCAGTTTCGTAGGGGAGGAGTATAGGACCCAGCATTTT
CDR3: CASSFVGEEYRTQHF

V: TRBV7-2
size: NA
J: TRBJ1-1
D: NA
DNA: TGTGCCAGCCATAGGAAGTCAGGCAATTCTGAAGCTTTCTTT
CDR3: CASHRKSGNSEAFF

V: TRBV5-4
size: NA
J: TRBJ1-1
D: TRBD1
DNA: TGTGCCAGCAGCTCCCCGGGGACAGGGGGCACTGAAGCTTTCTTT
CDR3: CASSSPGTGGTEAFF

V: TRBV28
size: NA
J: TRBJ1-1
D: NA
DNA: TGTGCCAGCAGGACACAGGGTGGGAACACTGAAGCTTTCTTT
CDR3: CASRTQGGNTEAFF

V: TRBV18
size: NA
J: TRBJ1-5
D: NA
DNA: TGTGCCAGCTCACCAAAGGGGGGGTTCAAGCAGCCCCAGCATTTT
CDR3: CASSPKGGFKQPQHF

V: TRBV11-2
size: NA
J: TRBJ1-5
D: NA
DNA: TGTGCCAGCAGCCTGCCTGGGCGGGAAACTAGCAATCAGCCCCAGCATTTT
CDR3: CASSLPGRETSNQPQHF

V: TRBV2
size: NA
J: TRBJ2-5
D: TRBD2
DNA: TGTGCCAGCAGCGCTAGCGGCCAAGAGACCCAGTACTTC
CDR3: CASSASGQETQYF

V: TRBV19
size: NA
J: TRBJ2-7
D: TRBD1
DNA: TGTGCCAACTCCGACAGGGGGGCCTACGAGCAGTACTTC
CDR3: CANSDRGAYEQYF

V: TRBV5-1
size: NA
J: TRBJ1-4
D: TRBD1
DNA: TGCGCCAGCAGCTTTAAGGGACAGGGGCGAAAAGGGTTTTTT
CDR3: CASSFKGQGRKGFF

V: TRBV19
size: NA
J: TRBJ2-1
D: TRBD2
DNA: TGTGCCAGTAAGCCCAGCGGGGTTGGTTATGAGCAGTTCTTC
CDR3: CASKPSGVGYEQFF

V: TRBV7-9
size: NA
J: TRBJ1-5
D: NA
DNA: TGTGCCAGCAGCGGGACTACCGGGGGCAATCAGCCCCAGCATTTT
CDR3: CASSGTTGGNQPQHF

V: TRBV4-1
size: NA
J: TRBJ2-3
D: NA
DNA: TGCGCCAGCAGCCAGGAGACTACGTTTAGCACAGATACGCAGTATTTT
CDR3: CASSQETTFSTDTQYF

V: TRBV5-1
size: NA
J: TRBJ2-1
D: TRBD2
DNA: TGCGCCAGCAGCTTCATTAGCGGGGGTAACAATGAGCAGTTCTTC
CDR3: CASSFISGGNNEQFF

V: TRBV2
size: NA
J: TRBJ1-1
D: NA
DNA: TGTGCCAGCAGTGCGGACATCAACACTGAAGCTTTCTTT
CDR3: CASSADINTEAFF